This T cell receptor (beta chain) comes out of a study of long-term antiretroviral therapy in people with HIV (dated by TCRdb to between 2022 and 2023). Regarding the research as a whole: The earliest samples were collected roughly a decade before the 2015 WHO recommendation for immediate ART, at a time when ART was usually postponed until CD4 counts fell. This retrospective serial study examined whether starting ART and sustained HIV suppression were associated with changes in the composition and diversity of the TRB repertoire in peripheral blood. A total of 192 cryopreserved PBMC samples were contributed to the cohort by 30 adults with confirmed HIV infection, with samples collected serially over a mean of around 6 years (range 1-12). Among the 30 or so participants with HIV, around 10 were female. No cross-contamination during QIAcube processing was seen in test extractions of a monoclonal T-cell line run alongside around 30 polyclonal samples.

Sequencing of the TRB variable region was done with the immunoSEQ hsTCRB v3.0 assay at survey level resolution. A depth of roughly 35,000-55,000 T-cell genomes per sample was targeted for TRB sequencing. Pooled TRB libraries were sequenced on an Illumina MiSeq with a v3 150-cycle kit. Processing in the source paper ran as follows. Repertoire analysis ran in R within a reproducible Nextflow workflow covering QC, data transformation and analysis. LymphoSeq2, an R package for exploring AIRR-Seq data, was used to implement the custom analyses. A handful of samples that produced fewer than 5000 total TRB sequences were removed, so 150 to 200 HIV repertoires were analyzed. Of the approximately 190 retained HIV repertoires, about 60 were collected before and 120 to 140 after ART initiation. Each repertoire was downsampled to 5000 TRB nucleotide sequences, and summary statistics were averaged across 100 downsampling iterations. The analysis kept only TRB sequences whose CDR3 regions were at least seven amino acids long. Two measures captured diversity: a Shannon entropy-derived clonality score and the Gini coefficient. In the repertoire networks, any two of the top 5000 CDR3 amino acid sequences were linked whenever the two sequences differed by an edit distance of one. For TRB CDR3 amino acid sequences, GLIPH2 was used to predict antigen specificity groups and MHC restriction. Known CMV, EBV, HIV or tissue antigen associations were flagged by matching CDR3 amino acid sequences against VDJdb and McPAS-TCR. Pre-ART, post-ART and control groups were compared with Wilcoxon signed-rank tests and Holm-Bonferroni correction. This immuneACCESS table, as held by TCRdb, lists in-frame sequences with V and J called but not all clones. Of the missing ones, under half trace to an unresolved V gene in checked studies; the others have no known cause. V, J and clone size derive from that table, while D and trimming were established from the DNA sequence. Present in this sample are some 21,000 clones, more than 70% of which were seen just once. The ten biggest clones cover more than 10% of the sample.

Overall results and qualifications from the work: Inferences about post-ART repertoire changes were limited because no data were available on ART adherence, viral resistance or therapy changes. ART initiation was associated with a significant increase in TRB diversity, but diversity stayed significantly below transplant donor controls even after long-term ART. HIV repertoires had narrower CDR3 length ranges than controls, and the network structure suggested an antigen-experienced repertoire that shifted only slightly toward naive after ART. Because cell numbers in pre-ART samples were limited, unsorted PBMC were profiled instead of sorted CD4+ and CD8+ T cells. The samples span the years 2004 to 2017, and the ART regimens used may be less effective than current regimens. The repertoire was dominated across all time points by expanded TRB clones identified before ART initiation, although this dominance was seen to fluctuate and to decrease in many PLHIV after ART. Since PBMC availability was limited, sequencing covered only the TCR beta chain, with no alpha chain pairing.

To be included, a participant needed at least one PBMC sample from before ART initiation plus at least two post-ART samples. Treatment was received in the United States of America by all participants with HIV. Cryopreserved samples of about 1-11 million PBMC were thawed and washed before DNA extraction. At the time of the earliest PBMC sample, participants with HIV were aged between roughly 20 and 54 years. PBMC samples from each participant spanned 1-4 timepoints before ART initiation and 2-8 timepoints after ART initiation, with a median of 7 samples. Serial HIV viral load, CD4+ T-cell count, ART history and demographic data were obtained for every participant. Using a Qiagen kit on a QIAcube, genomic DNA was extracted from unsorted PBMC, with samples processed in batches of 12. Details on this clone: The antigen this receptor binds is unknown. No base-level quality is on record; no much larger clone is a single base apart.

The origin of this receptor is a woman in her thirties or forties with HIV. The sequences come from unsorted PBMCs, collected approximately 1.8 years before starting antiretroviral therapy.

The CDR3 in this case is CASSGRNYEQYF. The bases are TGTGCCAGCAGCGGACGAAACTACGAGCAGTACTTC. This sequence uses TRBV14 and TRBJ2-7, with no D gene named confidently. The germline V gene provides CDR1 SGHDN and CDR2 FVKESK. The CDR3 contains 12 residues, cysteine and phenylalanine counted. Kept here is only the CDR3 DNA, which spans 36 bases and is read in frame from base 1. A distance of 8 bases separates the germline ends of V and J, which lose 5 bases and 3 bases respectively. The full variable domain, with segments outside the CDR3 supplied by the reference TRBV14 and TRBJ2-7 proteins, appears as EAGVTQFPSHSVIEKGQTVTLRCDPISGHDNLYWYRRVMGKEIKFLLHFVKESKQDESGMPNNRFLAERTGGTYSTLKVQPAELEDSGVYFCASSGRNYEQYFGPGTRLTVT.